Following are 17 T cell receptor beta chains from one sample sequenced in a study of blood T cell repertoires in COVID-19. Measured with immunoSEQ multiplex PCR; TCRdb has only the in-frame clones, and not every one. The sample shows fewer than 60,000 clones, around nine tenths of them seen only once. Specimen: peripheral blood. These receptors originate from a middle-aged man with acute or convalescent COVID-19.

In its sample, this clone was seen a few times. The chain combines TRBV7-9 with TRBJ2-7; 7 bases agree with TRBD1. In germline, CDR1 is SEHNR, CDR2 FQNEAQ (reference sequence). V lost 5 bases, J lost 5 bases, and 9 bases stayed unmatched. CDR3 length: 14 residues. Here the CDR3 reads CASSDGRGQHEQYF. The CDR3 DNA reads TGTGCCAGCAGCGACGGTAGGGGGCAGCACGAGCAGTACTTC. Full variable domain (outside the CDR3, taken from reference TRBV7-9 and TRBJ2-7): DTGVSQNPRHKITKRGQNVTFRCDPISEHNRLYWYRQTLGQGPEFLTYFQNEAQLEKSRLLSDRFSAERPKGSFSTLEIQRTEQGDSAMYLCASSDGRGQHEQYFGPGTRLTVT.

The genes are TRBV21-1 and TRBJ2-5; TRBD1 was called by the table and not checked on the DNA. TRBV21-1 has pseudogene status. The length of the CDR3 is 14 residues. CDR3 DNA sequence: TGTGCCAGCAGCCACCGTGGGACACAAGAGACCCAGTACTTC. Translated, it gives CASSHRGTQETQYF.

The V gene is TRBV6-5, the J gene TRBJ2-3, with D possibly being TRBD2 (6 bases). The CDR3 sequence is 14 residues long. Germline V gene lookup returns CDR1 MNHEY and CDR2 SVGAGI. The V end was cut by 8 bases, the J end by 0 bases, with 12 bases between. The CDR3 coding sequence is TGTGCCAGCGGAGGGGAAGCTAGCACAGATACGCAGTATTTT. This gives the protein CASGGEASTDTQYF.

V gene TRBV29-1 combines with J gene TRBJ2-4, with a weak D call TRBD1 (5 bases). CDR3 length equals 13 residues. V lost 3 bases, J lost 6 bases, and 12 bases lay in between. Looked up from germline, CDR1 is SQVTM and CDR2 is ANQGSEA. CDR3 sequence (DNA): TGCAGCGTTGAGGCCCGAAGGGGAAACATTCAGTACTTC. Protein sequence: CSVEARRGNIQYF.

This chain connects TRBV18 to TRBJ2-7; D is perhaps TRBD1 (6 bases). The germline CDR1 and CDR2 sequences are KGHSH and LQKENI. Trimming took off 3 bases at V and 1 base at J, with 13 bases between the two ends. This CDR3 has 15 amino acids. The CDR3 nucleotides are TGTGCCAGCTCACCTACAGGGTACCCTTCCTACGAGCAGTACTTC. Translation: CASSPTGYPSYEQYF.

The CDR3 reads CASSSRGELTDTQYF. The CDR3 coding sequence is TGTGCCAGCAGCTCCCGGGGAGAACTCACAGATACGCAGTATTTT. V gene TRBV11-3 combines with J gene TRBJ2-3; the D gene is possibly TRBD2 (5 bases). Trimming took off 4 bases at V and 2 bases at J, with 13 bases between the two ends. Germline V CDR1 and CDR2: SGHNT, YENEEA. The CDR3 contains 15 residues.

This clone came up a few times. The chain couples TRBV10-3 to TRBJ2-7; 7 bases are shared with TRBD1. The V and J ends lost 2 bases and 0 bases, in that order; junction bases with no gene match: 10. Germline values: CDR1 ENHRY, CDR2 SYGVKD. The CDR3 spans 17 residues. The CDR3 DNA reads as TGTGCCATCAGTGAGACTCATGACCGGGACAGCTCCTACGAGCAGTACTTC. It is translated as CAISETHDRDSSYEQYF.

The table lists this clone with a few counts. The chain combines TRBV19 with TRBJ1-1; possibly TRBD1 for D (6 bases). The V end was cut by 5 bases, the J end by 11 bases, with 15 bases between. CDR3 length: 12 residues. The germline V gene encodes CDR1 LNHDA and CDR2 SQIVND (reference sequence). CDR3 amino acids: CASSLYRQEAFF. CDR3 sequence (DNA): TGTGCCAGTAGTCTTTACCGACAGGAGGCTTTCTTT.

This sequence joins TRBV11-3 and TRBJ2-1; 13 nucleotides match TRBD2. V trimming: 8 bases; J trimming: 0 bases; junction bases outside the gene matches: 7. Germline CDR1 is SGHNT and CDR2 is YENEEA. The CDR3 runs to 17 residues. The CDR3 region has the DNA TGTGCCAGCCTCGGACTAGCGGGAGCGGGCTCCTACAATGAGCAGTTCTTC. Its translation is CASLGLAGAGSYNEQFF.

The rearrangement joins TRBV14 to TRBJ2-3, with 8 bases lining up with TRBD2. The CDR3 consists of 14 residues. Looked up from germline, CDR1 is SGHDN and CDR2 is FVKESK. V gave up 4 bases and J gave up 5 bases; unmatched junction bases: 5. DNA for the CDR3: TGTGCCAGCAGCCCCCTTGCGGGAGGAGATACGCAGTATTTT. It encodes CASSPLAGGDTQYF.

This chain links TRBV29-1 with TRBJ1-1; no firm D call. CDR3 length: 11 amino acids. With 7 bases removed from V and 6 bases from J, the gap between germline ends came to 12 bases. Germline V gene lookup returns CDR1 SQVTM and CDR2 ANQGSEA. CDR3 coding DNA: TGCAGCGAGTGGATGGGAGCTGAAGCTTTCTTT. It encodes CSEWMGAEAFF.

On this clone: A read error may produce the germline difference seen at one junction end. This chain's CDR3 is CASRELPRWTGYETEAFF. The CDR3 DNA sequence: TGTGCCAGCCGTGAACTCCCCCGTTGGACAGGGTACGAGACTGAAGCTTTCTTT. The chain has TRBV2 and TRBJ1-1, with 8 bases identical to TRBD1. The CDR3 extends over 18 amino acids. From germline, CDR1 is SNHLY and CDR2 FYNNEI.

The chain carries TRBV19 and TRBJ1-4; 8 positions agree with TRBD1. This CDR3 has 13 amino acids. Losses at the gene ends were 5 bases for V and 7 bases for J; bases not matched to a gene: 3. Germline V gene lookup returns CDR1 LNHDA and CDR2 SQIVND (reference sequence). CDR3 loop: CASSQDRAEKLFF. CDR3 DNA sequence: TGTGCCAGTAGTCAGGACAGGGCTGAAAAACTGTTTTTT.

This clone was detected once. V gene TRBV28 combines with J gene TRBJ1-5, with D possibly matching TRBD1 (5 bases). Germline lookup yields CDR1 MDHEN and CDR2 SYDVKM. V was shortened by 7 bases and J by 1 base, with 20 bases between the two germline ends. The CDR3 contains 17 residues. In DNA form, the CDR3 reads TGTGCCAGCATTAAAAGTCCAGGGAATAGGAGCAATCAGCCCCAGCATTTT. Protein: CASIKSPGNRSNQPQHF.

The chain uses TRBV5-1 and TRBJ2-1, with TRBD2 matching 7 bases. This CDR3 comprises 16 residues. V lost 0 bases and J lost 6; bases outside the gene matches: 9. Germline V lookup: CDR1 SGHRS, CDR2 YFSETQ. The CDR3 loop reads CASSLASGLSPNEQFF. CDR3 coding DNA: TGCGCCAGCAGCTTGGCCTCGGGACTAAGCCCCAATGAGCAGTTCTTC.

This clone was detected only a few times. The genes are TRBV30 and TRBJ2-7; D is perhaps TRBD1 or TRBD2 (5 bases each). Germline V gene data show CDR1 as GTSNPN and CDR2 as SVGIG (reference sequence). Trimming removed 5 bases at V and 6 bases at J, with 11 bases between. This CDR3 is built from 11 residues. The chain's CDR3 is CAWGEGSEQYF. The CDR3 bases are TGTGCCTGGGGAGAGGGGTCCGAGCAGTACTTC.

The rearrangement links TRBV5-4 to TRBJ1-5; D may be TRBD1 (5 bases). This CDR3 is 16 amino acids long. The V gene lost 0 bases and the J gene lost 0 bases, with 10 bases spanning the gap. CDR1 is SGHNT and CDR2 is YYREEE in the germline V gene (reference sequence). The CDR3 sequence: CASSLGGRVSNQPQHF. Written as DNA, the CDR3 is TGTGCCAGCAGCTTGGGGGGCCGGGTTAGCAATCAGCCCCAGCATTTT.